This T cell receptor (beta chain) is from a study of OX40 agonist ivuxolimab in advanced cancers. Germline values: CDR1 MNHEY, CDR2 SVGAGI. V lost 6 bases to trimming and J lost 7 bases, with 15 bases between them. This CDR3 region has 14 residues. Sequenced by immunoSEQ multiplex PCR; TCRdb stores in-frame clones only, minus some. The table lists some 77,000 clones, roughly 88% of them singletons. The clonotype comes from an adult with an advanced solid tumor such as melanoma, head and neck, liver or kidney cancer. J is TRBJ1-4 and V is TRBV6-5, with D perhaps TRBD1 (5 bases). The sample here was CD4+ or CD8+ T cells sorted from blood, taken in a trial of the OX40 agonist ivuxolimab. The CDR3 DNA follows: TGTGCCAGCAGACCTAGAGGGGTGGGTGAAAAACTGTTTTTT. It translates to CASRPRGVGEKLFF.